A selection of T cell receptor beta chains follows, all from one sample in a study of T cell repertoires in cytomegalovirus infection. The antigens for these receptors are not known. In TCRdb, the reads were re-called with MiXCR into one record per CDR3 protein. Of roughly 800,000 distinct CDR3 sequences in the sample, 25% to 30% are singletons; the top ten hold around 13%. The sample here was cultured CD8+ T cells from PBMCs, taken from culture after CMV antigen stimulation. These receptors were obtained from a human donor in good health (CMV status not recorded). Some clones in this sample may be carry-over from other donors' samples. The CDR3 runs from the conserved cysteine through the conserved F or W. The D gene is left open where the match is weak. Rows give clone size only sometimes, using once, few, many, or a class for an expanded clone.

>15|-|TRBJ2-6|few|TRBV4-3
TGCGCCAGCAGCCCTAAGTCCTCTGGAGCCAACGTCCTGACTTTC
CASSPKSSGANVLTF
>12|-|TRBJ1-2|few|TRBV20-1
TGCAGTGCTAGGGGAGACTATTATGGCTACACCTTC
CSARGDYYGYTF
>12|-|TRBJ2-7|few|TRBV29-1
TGCAGCGTTGAAGGACAGCTCTACGAGCAGTACTTC
CSVEGQLYEQYF
>19|-|TRBJ1-2|once|TRBV28
TGTGCCAGCAGTTTAACCCTTGGTAACGAACACCTTATCGACCGACGCTACACCTTC
CASSLTLGNEHLIDRRYTF
>15|TRBD1|TRBJ1-2|-|TRBV28
TGTGCCAGCAGGGCCCTACAGGGGGGAAGGAATGGCTACACCTTC
CASRALQGGRNGYTF
>14|-|TRBJ1-4|few|TRBV7-6
TGTGCCAGCAGCCTCAGACGGGATGGCGAAAAACTGTTTTTT
CASSLRRDGEKLFF
>13|TRBD1|TRBJ2-2|-|TRBV7-6
TGTGCCAACAGTTGGACAGGGGACGGGGAGCTGTTTTTT
CANSWTGDGELFF
>15|-|TRBJ2-7|-|TRBV4-2
TGTGCCAGCAGCCAAGACTATACCTCCGCCTACGAGCAGTACTTC
CASSQDYTSAYEQYF
>14|-|TRBJ1-3|-|TRBV6-5
TGTGCCAGCAGTTACATGGGTAACGGAAACACCATATATTTT
CASSYMGNGNTIYF
>18|-|TRBJ1-4|-|TRBV12-3/TRBV12-4
TGTGCCAGCAGTTTTCAGGATATTTCAGGGATGTTTCTTGAAAAACTGTTTTTT
CASSFQDISGMFLEKLFF
>13|TRBD1|TRBJ1-4|-|TRBV11-2
TGTGCCAGCAGCCCGGGGACAGAAGAAAAACTGTTTTTT
CASSPGTEEKLFF
>14|TRBD1|TRBJ2-1|-|TRBV6-1
TGTGCCAGCAGTACGGACAGGGGGCTCTACGAGCAGTTCTTC
CASSTDRGLYEQFF